Given below is one T cell receptor (beta chain) in context. In its sample, this clonotype was seen many times. The antigen it recognizes is unknown. Base qualities are not at hand, and no much larger clone is one base apart. The sample comes from a study of Graves' ophthalmopathy and Graves' hyperthyroidism listed by TCRdb under 2018. Context from the whole study: Peripheral blood samples were taken at the time of initial diagnosis, before any treatment was given. Following sample collection, hyperthyroidism patients were given methimazole at a starting dose of 30 mg daily, and ophthalmopathy patients were given high-dose intravenous methylprednisolone. A discovery set of 100 or so patients (43 ophthalmopathy, 55 to 60 stable hyperthyroidism) was enrolled to explore V-J signatures distinguishing ophthalmopathy from hyperthyroidism. The study used signatures of the TCR beta repertoire to tell Graves' ophthalmopathy apart from Graves' hyperthyroidism and to predict which patients would progress to ophthalmopathy. The independent validation cohort included approximately 19 hyperthyroidism patients plus 17 patients who later progressed from hyperthyroidism to ophthalmopathy. In total, around 130 blood samples were TCR-sequenced: approximately 42 ophthalmopathy, roughly 80 hyperthyroidism and 17 hyperthyroidism-to-ophthalmopathy patients. In five or six hyperthyroidism patients, the T-cell repertoire of thyroid tissue was compared with the T-cell repertoire of blood. Summary of the overall study and its limitations: In validation, the model predicted ophthalmopathy progression with 70.59% sensitivity and less than 80% specificity; some twelve predicted patients were CT-confirmed with GO in a median of approximately 6.2 months. The 13-signature model separated ophthalmopathy from stable hyperthyroidism with approximately 85% sensitivity and approximately 83% specificity in cross-validation, and 80%/75% in the test set. No statistical method was used to predetermine the sample size, and group allocation was not hidden from the investigators. Among expanded thyroid clonotypes with frequency above 0.001, most also showed up in blood, which suggests that blood repertoires may reflect the thyroid immune response.

For repertoire sequencing, TCR beta CDR3 regions were amplified from RNA transcripts. The first round of RT-PCR was done with HTBI primers and the Qiagen OneStep RT-PCR kit, and was followed by a second round of multiplex PCR, then size selection and purification. Libraries were sequenced paired-end with 100 bp reads on an Illumina HiSeq2000. In the original analysis: SOAPnuke was used to process the reads, throwing out any read that had adapters, had uncalled bases, had a mean Phred below 15, or lacked an exact constant-primer or identifier match. High-quality paired reads were merged with COPE v1.2.5. Each unique nucleotide sequence was treated as a clonotype, and MiTCR v1.1 was used to align the clonotypes to the IMGT TRB V, D and J references. Analysis was restricted to V-J combinations with a frequency above 0.0001, which covered roughly 99% of repertoires. For each V-J combination, a TCR clonal expansion and chaos score was defined as the ratio of F50 clonal expansion to chaos observed in the TCRdist matrix. Welch's t-statistics and random forest were used to reduce the features to approximately 13 V-J combinations, which were then used as input to a naive Bayes classifier. The similarity between thyroid and blood repertoires was quantified using the Morisita-Horn index. The public reads were run again by TCRdb, first through fastp at Q25 and then through MiXCR, and only productive beta chains were kept. Entries are consolidated by CDR3 protein sequence, retaining the most common genes and DNA. Here the V and J calls rest on TCRdb's processing, not on the authors' analysis. This sample lists 40,000 to 50,000 distinct CDR3 sequences; 45% to 60% were detected once. The biggest ten clones account for roughly 18% of the sample.

The ophthalmopathy patients had moderately to severely active disease, with a Clinical Activity Score of 3 or higher, a NOSPECS grade of 4 or higher, and a disease duration of less than 3 months. Patients with other autoimmune diseases, uncontrolled infections, pregnancy or lactation were excluded. Clinical symptoms, serum thyroxine, TRAb, thyroid ultrasound and orbital computed tomography were used for diagnosis. Using Ficoll-Paque density gradient centrifugation, PBMCs were isolated from 8.5 to 10 ml of fresh peripheral blood. Trizol reagent was used to extract the total RNA, and its quality was then checked on an Agilent 2100 Bioanalyzer. Germline trimming: 0 bases from V, 4 bases from J; junction bases outside gene matches: 5. There are 15 amino acids in the CDR3, from cysteine to phenylalanine inclusive. Only the CDR3 DNA stays, 45 bases, in frame from base 1. The germline V gene supplies CDR1 LGHNA and CDR2 YNFKEQ.

The sequence came from an adult man with Graves' ophthalmopathy. The chain is encoded by TRBV4-2 joined to TRBJ1-1; 7 bases in the middle match TRBD1. The sequenced sample consisted of peripheral blood. The CDR3 region reads CASSQESRGLTEAFF. The nucleotide sequence is TGTGCCAGCAGCCAAGAATCGAGGGGGCTCACTGAAGCTTTCTTT.